The next 7 T cell receptor beta chains were all read from a single sample in a study of blood T cell repertoires in COVID-19. Clones were sequenced by immunoSEQ multiplex PCR, and TCRdb holds only the in-frame ones, with some missing. The data hold around 190,000 clones, with just under 80% observed a single time. The sequencing input was peripheral blood. These receptors originate from a man in his 70s with active or convalescent COVID-19.

This rearrangement joins TRBV19 to TRBJ2-1; D perhaps matches TRBD1 (5 bases). The CDR3 totals 15 residues. Germline CDR1 LNHDA, CDR2 SQIVND (reference sequence). Trimming took off 2 bases at V and 3 bases at J, with 11 bases between the two ends. The CDR3 sequence: CASSIRGKGYNEQFF. Written as DNA, the CDR3 is TGTGCCAGTAGTATAAGGGGAAAAGGCTACAATGAGCAGTTCTTC.

The chain carries TRBV5-1 and TRBJ2-3; a weak D match, TRBD1 (5 bases). Trimming shortened V by 9 bases and J by 2 bases, and 16 bases separated the two germline ends. CDR1 is SGHRS, CDR2 YFSETQ, per germline. There are 14 residues in the CDR3. The CDR3 loop is CATRAGATTDTQYF. CDR3 nucleotides: TGCGCCACAAGAGCTGGGGCGACCACAGATACGCAGTATTTT.

This rearrangement joins TRBV11-2 to TRBJ1-1, with D possibly TRBD1 on 5 matching bases. CDR1 and CDR2 from the germline V gene are SGHAT and FQNNGV. With 1 base removed from V and 0 bases from J, the gap between germline ends came to 9 bases. This CDR3 region has 15 residues. CDR3: CASSLAAGLNTEAFF. The CDR3 DNA reads TGTGCCAGCAGCTTAGCGGCAGGGTTGAACACTGAAGCTTTCTTT.

The chain links TRBV24-1 to TRBJ1-2, with D maybe TRBD1 (6 bases). V was shortened by 4 bases and J by 2 bases, with 10 bases between the two germline ends. Germline V gene data show CDR1 as KGHDR and CDR2 as SFDVKD. The CDR3 has 14 amino acids. The CDR3 nucleotides are TGTGCCACCAGTGACGAAGGGACAAACTATGGCTACACCTTC. This gives the protein CATSDEGTNYGYTF.

J is TRBJ2-3 and V is TRBV9, with TRBD2 identical over 13 bases. Germline CDR1 is SGDLS and CDR2 is YYNGEE. The CDR3 consists of 16 residues. The V segment lost 3 bases and the J segment 6 bases; nucleotides outside the gene matches: 7. The CDR3 DNA sequence: TGTGCCAGCAGCGCCCAGACTAGCGGGGGGTTCGATACGCAGTATTTT. Translation: CASSAQTSGGFDTQYF.

The chain combines TRBV7-9 with TRBJ2-7, with 13 bases that match TRBD2. The germline CDR1 and CDR2 sequences are SEHNR and FQNEAQ (reference sequence). After removal of 5 bases from V and 6 bases from J, the junction contained 7 bases not matched to a gene. CDR3 length: 15 amino acids. The CDR3 nucleotides are TGTGCCAGCAGCCCTGGGACTAGCGGGAAATCCGAGCAGTACTTC. Protein product: CASSPGTSGKSEQYF.

The chain couples TRBV19 to TRBJ2-1, with 9 positions matching TRBD1. The trim removed 2 bases at V and 8 bases at J, leaving 10 bases unmatched. The CDR3 sequence is 16 residues long. Germline-derived CDR1 and CDR2 are LNHDA and SQIVND (reference sequence). The CDR3: CASSIRAQGARDEQFF. As DNA, the CDR3 is TGTGCCAGTAGTATAAGAGCACAGGGGGCGCGGGATGAGCAGTTCTTC.